This TCR beta chain stems from a study of OX40 agonist ivuxolimab in advanced cancers. Regarding the study as a whole: By week 6 at 0.1 to 3.0 mg/kg, blood CD4+ and CD8+ T cells had expanded clonally.

The assay was immunoSEQ multiplex PCR, and TCRdb's table has in-frame clones only and misses some. Of fewer than 85,000 clones in the sample, roughly 87% are singletons; the top ten hold more than 0.45%. The V end lost 1 base, the J end lost 4 bases, and 4 bases lay between the germline ends. From germline, CDR1 is LGHNA and CDR2 YNFKEQ. The length of the CDR3 is 12 residues. As concerns this clone: What it recognizes is unknown.

The origin of this receptor is an adult with an advanced solid tumor such as melanoma, head and neck, liver or kidney cancer. The gene calls are TRBV4-2 and TRBJ1-2, with no clear D. Specimen: CD4+ or CD8+ T cells sorted from blood, collected in a trial of the OX40 agonist ivuxolimab. The CDR3 nucleotides read TGTGCCAGCAGCCAAGCAGTCTATGGCTACACCTTC. This sequence encodes CASSQAVYGYTF.